This TCR beta chain derives from a study of Graves' ophthalmopathy and Graves' hyperthyroidism. Looking at the study overall: Peripheral blood sampling preceded any treatment and occurred at initial diagnosis. Study-wide results and caveats: Detection in blood was also observed for most expanded thyroid clonotypes above 0.001 frequency.

Uncontrolled infections, pregnancy, lactation or other autoimmune diseases led to patient exclusion. The diagnosis combined clinical symptoms, thyroxine, TRAb, thyroid ultrasound and orbital computed tomography scans. This clonotype was counted at least ten times. Its antigen is not identified. CDR1 is MGHRA and CDR2 is YSYEKL in the germline V gene. This CDR3 is built from 14 residues. The V and J ends lost 1 base and 5 bases respectively, with 11 bases between them. CDR3 regions of TCR beta were amplified from RNA transcripts. In the first round, RT-PCR was carried out with HTBI primers, and a multiplex PCR formed the second round. One entry per CDR3 protein, called by TCRdb with MiXCR from the multiplex PCR reads. The table lists under 350,000 distinct CDR3 sequences, 15% to 20% of them singletons.

What was sequenced was peripheral blood. The chain combines TRBV4-1 with TRBJ1-2, with D tentatively TRBD1 (5 bases). This sequence was found in an adult man with Graves' ophthalmopathy. The CDR3 loop is CASSQGGGRYGYTF. CDR3 DNA: TGCGCCAGCAGCCAAGGCGGGGGTAGATATGGCTACACCTTC.